This T cell receptor (beta chain) was recovered during a study of blood T cell repertoires in COVID-19. Per the original data handling: Nucleated cell counts were estimated from reference gene primer amplification. The table came from immunoSEQ multiplex PCR; TCRdb's copy has only in-frame clones and leaves some out. For V, J and clone size, that table is used; D and trimming come from the DNA. The sample has 65,000 to 75,000 clones, about nine tenths seen once; the top ten hold 25% to 35%. The CDR3 is 14 amino acids. Trimming cost V 2 bases and J 4 bases, with 6 bases left between them. CDR1 and CDR2 (germline): LGHNA, YSLEER.

Material for sequencing was peripheral blood. The chain is built from TRBV4-3 and TRBJ1-6; a possible D gene is TRBD1 (6 bases). The origin of this receptor is a woman of 80 years or more with active or convalescent COVID-19. The CDR3 coding sequence is TGCGCCAGCAGCCAAACAGGGTATAATTCACCCCTCCACTTT. Its protein is CASSQTGYNSPLHF.